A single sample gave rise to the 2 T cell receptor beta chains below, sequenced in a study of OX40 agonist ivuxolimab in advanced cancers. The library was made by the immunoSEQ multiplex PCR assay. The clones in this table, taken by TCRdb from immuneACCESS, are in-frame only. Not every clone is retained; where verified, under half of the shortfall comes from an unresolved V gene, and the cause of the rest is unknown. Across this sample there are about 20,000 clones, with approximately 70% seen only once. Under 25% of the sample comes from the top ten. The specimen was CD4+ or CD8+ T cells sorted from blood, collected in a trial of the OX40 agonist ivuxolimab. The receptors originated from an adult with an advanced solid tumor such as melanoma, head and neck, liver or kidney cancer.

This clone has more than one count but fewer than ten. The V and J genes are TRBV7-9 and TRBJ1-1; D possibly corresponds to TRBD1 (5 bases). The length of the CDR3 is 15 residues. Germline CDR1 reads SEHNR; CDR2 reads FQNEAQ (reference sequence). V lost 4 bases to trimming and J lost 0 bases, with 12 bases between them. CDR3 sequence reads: CASSSQQVMNTEAFF. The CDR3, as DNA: TGTGCCAGCAGCTCCCAACAGGTAATGAACACTGAAGCTTTCTTT.

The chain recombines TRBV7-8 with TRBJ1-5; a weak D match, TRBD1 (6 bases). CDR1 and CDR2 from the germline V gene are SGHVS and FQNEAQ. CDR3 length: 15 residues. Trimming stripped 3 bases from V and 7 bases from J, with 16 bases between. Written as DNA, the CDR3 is TGTGCCAGCAGCTTGGTAACAGGGAACCAACAGCCCCAGCATTTT. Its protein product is CASSLVTGNQQPQHF.